A single sample gave rise to the 24 T cell receptor beta chains below, sequenced in a study of blood T cell repertoires in COVID-19. Sequencing used immunoSEQ multiplex PCR; TCRdb keeps in-frame clones, though not all of them. The data show under 110,000 clones, with about 84% seen just once and 11% to 15% held by the top ten. The material sequenced was peripheral blood. Receptor source: a woman aged 60-75 years with acute or convalescent COVID-19.

The chain joins TRBV15 to TRBJ1-4; TRBD1 matches 7 bases. V trimming: 3 bases; J trimming: 4 bases; junction bases outside the gene matches: 11. Germline values: CDR1 LNHNV, CDR2 YYDKDF (reference sequence). The CDR3 runs to 17 residues. CDR3 DNA: TGTGCCACCAGCAGCTACTTAACCCGGGACAGTAATGAAAAACTGTTTTTT. It encodes CATSSYLTRDSNEKLFF.

The V gene is TRBV2, the J gene TRBJ1-2, with 8 bases fitting TRBD1. Looked up from germline, CDR1 is SNHLY and CDR2 is FYNNEI. CDR3 size: 16 residues. The V segment lost 5 bases and the J segment 1 base; nucleotides outside the gene matches: 9. CDR3 DNA: TGTGCCAGCAGTCTCCGACAGGGGTCATATAACTATGGCTACACCTTC. Translation: CASSLRQGSYNYGYTF.

The table lists this clone with a count of one. The V call is TRBV5-1, the J call TRBJ2-5; 12 bases map to TRBD2. Germline CDR1 reads SGHRS; CDR2 reads YFSETQ. The CDR3 length is 15 residues. V lost 2 bases to trimming and J lost 4 bases; unmatched junction nucleotides: 3. The DNA for the CDR3 is TGCGCCAGCAGCTTAACTAGCGGGAGGCCAGAGACCCAGTACTTC. This translates into CASSLTSGRPETQYF.

This clone was detected only once. The chain has TRBV7-3 and TRBJ2-3, with 7 bases matching TRBD2. V shed 4 bases and J 2 bases; nucleotides not matched to a gene: 3. The germline gives CDR1 SGHTA, CDR2 FQGTGA. The CDR3 length is 14 residues. The CDR3 DNA reads TGTGCCAGCAGCTGGGGGACTAACACAGATACGCAGTATTTT. Protein sequence: CASSWGTNTDTQYF.

J is TRBJ2-5 and V is TRBV3-1 (or the pseudogene TRBV3-2), with D possibly TRBD2 on 5 matching bases. Germline CDR1 is LGHDT and CDR2 is YNNKEL (reference sequence). The CDR3 spans 14 residues. Between the trimmed V and J ends, which lost 4 bases and 4 bases, there was a span of 13 bases. In nucleotides, the CDR3 is TGTGCCAGCAGCCTCCGGACTGGCACAGAGACCCAGTACTTC. This encodes CASSLRTGTETQYF.

The gene calls are TRBV3-1 (or the pseudogene TRBV3-2) and TRBJ1-3, with 7 positions matching TRBD1. Germline CDR1 reads LGHDT; CDR2 reads YNNKEL (reference sequence). J was trimmed by 0 bases and V by 4 bases; bases with no gene match: 6. The CDR3 is 16 residues long. The CDR3 DNA reads TGTGCCAGCAGCCTATCAGGGGGAAGCTCTGGAAACACCATATATTTT. Protein sequence: CASSLSGGSSGNTIYF.

The rearrangement joins TRBV15 to TRBJ2-7; 9 bases map to TRBD2. The CDR3 runs 15 residues. J lost 4 bases, V lost 0 bases, and 4 bases had no gene match. Looked up from germline, CDR1 is LNHNV and CDR2 is YYDKDF (reference sequence). CDR3: CATSRDLAGGYEQYF. The CDR3 bases are TGTGCCACCAGCAGAGATTTGGCGGGAGGGTACGAGCAGTACTTC.

The chain joins TRBV29-1 to TRBJ2-5; D gene unclear. This CDR3 is 12 amino acids long. Germline V lookup: CDR1 SQVTM, CDR2 ANQGSEA. V dropped 4 bases and J dropped 2 bases, with 8 bases sitting between them. CDR3 bases: TGCAGCGTTGTCGCTAAACAAGAGACCCAGTACTTC. Translating it yields CSVVAKQETQYF.

This clone was seen only once. V usage is TRBV6-5 and J usage is TRBJ2-7; possibly TRBD1 for D (6 bases). Germline V gene sequence: CDR1 MNHEY, CDR2 SVGAGI. Between the trimmed V and J ends, which lost 0 bases and 3 bases, there was a span of 9 bases. CDR3 length: 14 amino acids. The CDR3: CASSYSRTDYEQYF. The CDR3 DNA reads TGTGCCAGCAGTTACTCCAGGACAGACTACGAGCAGTACTTC.

J is TRBJ1-2 and V is TRBV3-1 (or the pseudogene TRBV3-2); D remains unclear. Germline V gene sequence: CDR1 LGHDT, CDR2 YNNKEL (reference sequence). The CDR3 extends over 14 amino acids. V was clipped by 4 bases and J by 6 bases, with 15 bases between them. In DNA form, the CDR3 reads TGTGCCAGCAGCCGATCAAATGCGGCCGATGGCTACACCTTC. This codes for CASSRSNAADGYTF.

The gene calls are TRBV7-6 and TRBJ2-7, with 7 bases that match TRBD1. CDR1 is SGHVS and CDR2 is FNYEAQ in the germline V gene. The CDR3 loop spans 12 amino acids. V was clipped by 5 bases and J by 7 bases; unmatched bases: 5. CDR3 nucleotide sequence: TGTGCCAGCAGCCAGACAGGGTATGAGCAGTACTTC. It specifies CASSQTGYEQYF.

The rearrangement links TRBV7-3 to TRBJ1-5; D is uncertain. CDR1 SGHTA and CDR2 FQGTGA come from the germline V gene. There are 14 residues in the CDR3. V was trimmed by 5 bases and J by 0 bases, leaving 8 bases between them. CDR3 nucleotide sequence: TGTGCCAGCAGCCCCGGACTTAGCAATCAGCCCCAGCATTTT. Translating gives CASSPGLSNQPQHF. The complete variable domain, with remaining parts taken from reference TRBV7-3 and TRBJ1-5, reads GAGVSQTPSNKVTEKGKYVELRCDPISGHTALYWYRQSLGQGPEFLIYFQGTGAADDSGLPNDRFFAVRPEGSVSTLKIQRTERGDSAVYLCASSPGLSNQPQHFGDGTRLSIL.

V gene TRBV4-2 combines with J gene TRBJ2-7; 9 nucleotides line up with TRBD2. The CDR3 is 15 amino acids. V was clipped by 1 base and J by 2 bases; unmatched bases: 3. Germline V gene lookup returns CDR1 LGHNA and CDR2 YNFKEQ. As DNA, the CDR3 is TGTGCCAGCAGCCAAGCTAGCGGGGAGACCTACGAGCAGTACTTC. This codes for CASSQASGETYEQYF.

This chain connects TRBV6-1 to TRBJ2-2; tentatively, D is TRBD1 (6 bases). Per the germline V gene, CDR1 is MNHNS and CDR2 is SASEGT. Trimming stripped 4 bases from V and 1 base from J, with 13 bases between. This CDR3 has 16 residues. The CDR3 nucleotides read TGTGCCAGCAGTGTATATTTGGGACAGAACACCGGGGAGCTGTTTTTT. It translates to CASSVYLGQNTGELFF.

The sample holds one count of this clone. This chain uses TRBV5-5 with TRBJ2-4; 9 nucleotides line up with TRBD2. Losses at the gene ends were 0 bases for V and 2 bases for J; bases not matched to a gene: 6. CDR1 and CDR2 (germline): SGHKS, YYEKEE (reference sequence). This CDR3 comprises 17 residues. The CDR3 sequence is CASSLVGSGGTKNIQYF. The CDR3 region has the DNA TGTGCCAGCAGCTTGGTGGGCAGCGGGGGGACCAAAAACATTCAGTACTTC. Full variable domain (outside the CDR3, taken from reference TRBV5-5 and TRBJ2-4): DAGVTQSPTHLIKTRGQQVTLRCSPISGHKSVSWYQQVLGQGPQFIFQYYEKEERGRGNFPDRFSARQFPNYSSELNVNALLLGDSALYLCASSLVGSGGTKNIQYFGAGTRLSVL.

The V call is TRBV4-2, the J call TRBJ2-1; TRBD2 agrees at 9 bases. The V and J ends lost 0 bases and 7 bases, in that order; junction bases with no gene match: 13. The CDR3 runs to 18 residues. Germline values: CDR1 LGHNA, CDR2 YNFKEQ. The CDR3 region is CASSQDLTLAGQPNEQFF. The CDR3 DNA reads TGTGCCAGCAGCCAAGATCTAACCCTAGCGGGGCAACCGAATGAGCAGTTCTTC.

This chain connects TRBV18 to TRBJ1-5; D is unclear. V was shortened by 3 bases and J by 4 bases, with 10 bases between the two germline ends. Germline CDR1 is KGHSH and CDR2 is LQKENI. CDR3 length: 14 residues. CDR3 sequence: CASSPRLSNQPQHF. The CDR3 region has the DNA TGTGCCAGCTCACCTCGACTGAGTAATCAGCCCCAGCATTTT.

The chain carries TRBV19 and TRBJ2-3; TRBD2 matches at 8 bases. The CDR3 is 15 residues long. The trim removed 5 bases at V and 2 bases at J, leaving 6 bases unmatched. The germline V gene has CDR1 LNHDA and CDR2 SQIVND (reference sequence). In nucleotides, the CDR3 is TGTGCCAGTAGTCGGGAGGGCCAGGACACAGATACGCAGTATTTT. This encodes CASSREGQDTDTQYF. The entire variable domain, with the rest obtained from reference TRBV19 and TRBJ2-3, is as follows: DGGITQSPKYLFRKEGQNVTLSCEQNLNHDAMYWYRQDPGQGLRLIYYSQIVNDFQKGDIAEGYSVSREKKESFPLTVTSAQKNPTAFYLCASSREGQDTDTQYFGPGTRLTVL.

This clone was counted only a few times. The rearrangement uses TRBV27 and TRBJ2-5; TRBD2 matches 12 bases. V lost 3 bases and J lost 4; bases outside the gene matches: 9. Per the germline V gene, CDR1 is MNHEY and CDR2 is SMNVEV (reference sequence). The CDR3 is 17 residues long. The CDR3 DNA reads as TGTGCCAGCAGTTTGACCGGACTAGCGGGGTTCGTAGAGACCCAGTACTTC. Its protein is CASSLTGLAGFVETQYF.

The gene calls are TRBV9 and TRBJ2-2, with 7 bases fitting TRBD2. Germline V gene data show CDR1 as SGDLS and CDR2 as YYNGEE. The V and J ends lost 3 bases and 3 bases, in that order; junction bases with no gene match: 8. The CDR3 totals 16 residues. The CDR3: CASSAPWGRDTGELFF. DNA of the CDR3: TGTGCCAGCAGCGCCCCTTGGGGGAGGGACACCGGGGAGCTGTTTTTT.

The chain combines TRBV5-1 with TRBJ2-2; TRBD1 might be the D (5 bases). The germline V gene has CDR1 SGHRS and CDR2 YFSETQ. The V end lost 1 base, the J end lost 0 bases, and 13 bases lay between the germline ends. This CDR3 region has 17 residues. CDR3 sequence reads: CASSLRQGVSNTGELFF. CDR3 in DNA: TGCGCCAGCAGCTTGCGCCAGGGTGTATCGAACACCGGGGAGCTGTTTTTT.

This clone was detected a few times. The chain uses TRBV11-2 and TRBJ2-1, with D perhaps matching TRBD2 (6 bases). Per germline, CDR1 SGHAT and CDR2 FQNNGV. The CDR3 covers 15 residues. The V end lost 0 bases, the J end lost 7 bases, and 13 bases lay between the germline ends. CDR3 in amino acids: CASSLEGLPGNEQFF. The CDR3 coding sequence is TGTGCCAGCAGCTTAGAGGGACTGCCGGGAAATGAGCAGTTCTTC.

This chain links TRBV6-5 with TRBJ2-3, with 10 nucleotides matching TRBD2. CDR3 size: 15 residues. CDR1 is MNHEY and CDR2 is SVGAGI in the germline V gene. V dropped 7 bases and J dropped 1; count of bases not matched to a gene: 5. The CDR3 here is CASKWTSGGTDTQYF. CDR3 nucleotide sequence: TGTGCCAGCAAGTGGACTAGCGGAGGCACAGATACGCAGTATTTT.

This rearrangement joins TRBV14 to TRBJ2-7, with D perhaps TRBD2 (5 bases). The CDR3 extends over 13 amino acids. The ends were cut back, 0 bases at V and 6 bases at J, with 9 bases in the middle. Looked up from germline, CDR1 is SGHDN and CDR2 is FVKESK. The CDR3 loop is CASSQDPGSEQYF. CDR3 DNA: TGTGCCAGCAGCCAAGATCCGGGGAGCGAGCAGTACTTC.